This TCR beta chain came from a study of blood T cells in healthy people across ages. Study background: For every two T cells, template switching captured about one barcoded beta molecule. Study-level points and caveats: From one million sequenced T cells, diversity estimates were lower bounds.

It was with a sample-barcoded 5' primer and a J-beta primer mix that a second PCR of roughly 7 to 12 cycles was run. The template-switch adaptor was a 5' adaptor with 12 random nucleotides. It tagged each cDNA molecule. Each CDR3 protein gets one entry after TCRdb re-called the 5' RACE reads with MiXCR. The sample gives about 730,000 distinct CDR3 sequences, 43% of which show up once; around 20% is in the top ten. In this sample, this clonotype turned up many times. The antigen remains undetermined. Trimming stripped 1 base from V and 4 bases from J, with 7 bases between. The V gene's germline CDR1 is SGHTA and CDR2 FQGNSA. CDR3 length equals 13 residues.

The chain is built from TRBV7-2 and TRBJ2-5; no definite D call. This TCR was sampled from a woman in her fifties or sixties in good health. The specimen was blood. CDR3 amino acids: CASSLGSGETQYF. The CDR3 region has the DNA TGTGCCAGCAGCTTAGGGTCGGGAGAGACCCAGTACTTC. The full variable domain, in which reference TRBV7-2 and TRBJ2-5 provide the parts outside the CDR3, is GAGVSQSPSNKVTEKGKDVELRCDPISGHTALYWYRQSLGQGLEFLIYFQGNSAPDKSGLPSDRFSAERTGGSVSTLTIQRTQQEDSAVYLCASSLGSGETQYFGPGTRLLVL.